The rows below give T cell receptor beta chains drawn from one sample of a study of T cell repertoires in cytomegalovirus infection. TCRdb re-derived calls from the reads in MiXCR, one entry per CDR3 protein. The table lists around 740,000 distinct CDR3 sequences, less than 40% of them singletons. Specimen: PBMCs. The receptor set was obtained from a human donor in good health (CMV status not recorded). Some clones in this sample may be carry-over from other donors' samples. The CDR3 runs from the conserved cysteine through the conserved F or W. D genes are given only for firm matches. The size of a clone is reported for some rows only, either as once, few or many, or as a class for expanded clones.

v_call: TRBV19
j_call: TRBJ1-1
d_call: .
clone_size: .
cdr3_nt: TGTGCCAGTAGTATCTTGAGGTTGGGAGCGGCCACTGAAGCTTTCTTT
cdr3_aa: CASSILRLGAATEAFF

v_call: TRBV28
j_call: TRBJ2-1
d_call: .
clone_size: .
cdr3_nt: TGTGCCAGCAGCATACCCACAACCGGGACGCTTTACAATGAGCAGTTCTTC
cdr3_aa: CASSIPTTGTLYNEQFF

v_call: TRBV20-1
j_call: TRBJ2-7
d_call: .
clone_size: .
cdr3_nt: TGCAGTGCTAGAGATCGAGGGGCCCAGATCCACGAGCAGTACTTC
cdr3_aa: CSARDRGAQIHEQYF

v_call: TRBV14
j_call: TRBJ1-6
d_call: .
clone_size: few
cdr3_nt: TGTGCCAGCAGCCACCCCAGGACGGCCCTCCACTTT
cdr3_aa: CASSHPRTALHF

v_call: TRBV28
j_call: TRBJ2-7
d_call: .
clone_size: .
cdr3_nt: TGTGCCACCAGCAGCTCCTACGAGCAGTACTTC
cdr3_aa: CATSSSYEQYF

v_call: TRBV7-2
j_call: TRBJ2-1
d_call: TRBD1
clone_size: many
cdr3_nt: TGTGCCAGCAGCTTATCGGGACAGGGGGTCTATGAGCAGTTCTTC
cdr3_aa: CASSLSGQGVYEQFF

v_call: TRBV7-2
j_call: TRBJ2-2
d_call: TRBD2
clone_size: many
cdr3_nt: TGTGCCAGCAAGGCGGGAGGGTTCGGGGAGCTGTTTTTT
cdr3_aa: CASKAGGFGELFF

v_call: TRBV7-8
j_call: TRBJ2-1
d_call: TRBD1
clone_size: once
cdr3_nt: TGTGCCCGCACCCAGGGGCGCGGCGGACAGGGGGCACGCAATGAGCAGTTCTTC
cdr3_aa: CARTQGRGGQGARNEQFF

v_call: TRBV7-8
j_call: TRBJ1-2
d_call: .
clone_size: few
cdr3_nt: TGTGCCAGCAGCCTGCTCCTCTCGACCGGCGGGGGCTACACCTTC
cdr3_aa: CASSLLLSTGGGYTF

v_call: TRBV25-1
j_call: TRBJ2-7
d_call: .
clone_size: .
cdr3_nt: TGTGCCAGCAGTGCCCAGTCGGGGGACGAGCAGTACTTC
cdr3_aa: CASSAQSGDEQYF

v_call: TRBV7-3
j_call: TRBJ2-6
d_call: .
clone_size: few
cdr3_nt: TGTGCCAGCAGCTCCCCGGCAGGGAGCCTTGGGGCCAACGTCCTGACTTTC
cdr3_aa: CASSSPAGSLGANVLTF

v_call: TRBV12-3/TRBV12-4
j_call: TRBJ1-1
d_call: .
clone_size: many
cdr3_nt: TGTGCCAGCAGCTTGGGCCCAAACACTGAAGCTTTCTTT
cdr3_aa: CASSLGPNTEAFF

v_call: TRBV5-5
j_call: TRBJ2-7
d_call: TRBD2
clone_size: many
cdr3_nt: TGTGCCAGCAGCCCAGGGACTAGCGAGCAGTACTTC
cdr3_aa: CASSPGTSEQYF

v_call: TRBV19
j_call: TRBJ2-1
d_call: .
clone_size: .
cdr3_nt: TGTGCCAGTAGTATAAAAGGGGATGAGCAGTTCTTC
cdr3_aa: CASSIKGDEQFF

v_call: TRBV28
j_call: TRBJ2-7
d_call: TRBD2
clone_size: .
cdr3_nt: TGTGCCAGCAGTCCTCGAGCGGGAGAATCCTACGAGCAGTACTTC
cdr3_aa: CASSPRAGESYEQYF

v_call: TRBV5-1
j_call: TRBJ1-6
d_call: .
clone_size: .
cdr3_nt: TGCGCCAGCAGCCCTTTGCGGGTTGGGGCTTCACCCCTCCACTTT
cdr3_aa: CASSPLRVGASPLHF

v_call: TRBV5-1
j_call: TRBJ2-7
d_call: .
clone_size: .
cdr3_nt: TGCGCCAGCAGCTTGATGGCAGACCGAACGGAGCAGTACTTC
cdr3_aa: CASSLMADRTEQYF

v_call: TRBV6-6
j_call: TRBJ1-4
d_call: .
clone_size: .
cdr3_nt: TGTGCCAGCAGTTACCGGGGCCTAGGTGAAAAACTGTTTTTT
cdr3_aa: CASSYRGLGEKLFF

v_call: TRBV14
j_call: TRBJ2-7
d_call: .
clone_size: .
cdr3_nt: TGTGCCAGCAGCCAAGATGGGTGGGAGCAGTACTTC
cdr3_aa: CASSQDGWEQYF

v_call: TRBV27
j_call: TRBJ2-2
d_call: .
clone_size: few
cdr3_nt: TGTGCCAGCAGTTTAACTAACGGGCGGACCGGGGAGCTGTTTTTT
cdr3_aa: CASSLTNGRTGELFF

v_call: TRBV19
j_call: TRBJ2-3
d_call: .
clone_size: .
cdr3_nt: TGTGCCAGTAGTATCGGCCTTAGAGATACGCAGTATTTT
cdr3_aa: CASSIGLRDTQYF

v_call: TRBV6-6
j_call: TRBJ2-7
d_call: .
clone_size: .
cdr3_nt: TGTGCCAGCAGTTCAGCCGTGGATAGCCAATACGAGCAGTACTTC
cdr3_aa: CASSSAVDSQYEQYF

v_call: TRBV7-2
j_call: TRBJ2-7
d_call: .
clone_size: many
cdr3_nt: TGTGCCAGCAGCTTAGCGTATCCGGTGGTAGGCGAGCAGTACTTC
cdr3_aa: CASSLAYPVVGEQYF

v_call: TRBV19
j_call: TRBJ2-1
d_call: .
clone_size: once
cdr3_nt: TGTGCCAGTAGTAGGCGTACTGGGGGGAGCTCCTACAATGAGCAGTTCTTC
cdr3_aa: CASSRRTGGSSYNEQFF

v_call: TRBV7-2
j_call: TRBJ1-4
d_call: .
clone_size: many
cdr3_nt: TGTGCCAGCAGCGTTTCGGGGGTAGAGAAACTGTTTTTT
cdr3_aa: CASSVSGVEKLFF

v_call: TRBV19
j_call: TRBJ1-5
d_call: .
clone_size: .
cdr3_nt: TGTGCCATTAAAAGGACAGTTAGCAATCAGCCCCAGCATTTT
cdr3_aa: CAIKRTVSNQPQHF

v_call: TRBV4-2
j_call: TRBJ1-2
d_call: .
clone_size: .
cdr3_nt: TGTGCCAGCAGCTCGTTCTCCGGTCAATTTGCGCTCAACTATGGCTACACCTTC
cdr3_aa: CASSSFSGQFALNYGYTF

v_call: TRBV23-1
j_call: TRBJ2-3
d_call: .
clone_size: .
cdr3_nt: TGCGCCAGCAGTCAATCCCAGGGGGGAACTACCACAGATACGCAGTATTTT
cdr3_aa: CASSQSQGGTTTDTQYF

v_call: TRBV7-9
j_call: TRBJ2-7
d_call: TRBD2
clone_size: few
cdr3_nt: TGTGCCAGCAGCTTAATGCGCGGGAGCTCCTACGAGCAGTACTTC
cdr3_aa: CASSLMRGSSYEQYF